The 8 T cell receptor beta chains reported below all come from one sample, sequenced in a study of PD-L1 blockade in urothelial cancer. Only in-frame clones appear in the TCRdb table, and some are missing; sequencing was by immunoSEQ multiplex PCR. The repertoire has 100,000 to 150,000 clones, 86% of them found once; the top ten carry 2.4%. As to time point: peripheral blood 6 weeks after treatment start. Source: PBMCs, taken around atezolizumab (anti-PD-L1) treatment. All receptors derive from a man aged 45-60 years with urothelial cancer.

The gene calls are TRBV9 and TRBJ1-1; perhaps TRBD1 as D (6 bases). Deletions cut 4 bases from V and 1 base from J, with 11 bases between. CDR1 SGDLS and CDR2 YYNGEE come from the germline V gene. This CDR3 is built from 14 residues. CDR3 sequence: CASSTGNSNTEAFF. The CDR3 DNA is TGTGCCAGCAGCACAGGGAACTCGAACACTGAAGCTTTCTTT. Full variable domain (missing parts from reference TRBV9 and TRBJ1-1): DSGVTQTPKHLITATGQRVTLRCSPRSGDLSVYWYQQSLDQGLQFLIQYYNGEERAKGNILERFSAQQFPDLHSELNLSSLELGDSALYFCASSTGNSNTEAFFGQGTRLTVV.

CDR3 residues: CASSKTDRVGTEAFF. The CDR3, as DNA: TGTGCCAGTAGTAAAACTGACAGGGTTGGGACTGAAGCTTTCTTT. The chain has TRBV19 and TRBJ1-1; 7 bases match TRBD1. The CDR3 is 15 residues long. The V segment lost 4 bases and the J segment 5 bases; nucleotides outside the gene matches: 10. Per germline, CDR1 LNHDA and CDR2 SQIVND (reference sequence).

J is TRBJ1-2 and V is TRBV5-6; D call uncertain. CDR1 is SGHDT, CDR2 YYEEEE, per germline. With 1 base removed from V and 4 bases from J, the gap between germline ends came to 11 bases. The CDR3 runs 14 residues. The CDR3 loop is CASSLYREGYGYTF. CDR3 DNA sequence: TGTGCCAGCAGCTTGTACCGCGAGGGCTATGGCTACACCTTC.

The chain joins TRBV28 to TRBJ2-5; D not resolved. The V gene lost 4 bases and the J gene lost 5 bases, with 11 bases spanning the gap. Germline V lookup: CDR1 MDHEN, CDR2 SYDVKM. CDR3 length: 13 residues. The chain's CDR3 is CASSYRARETQYF. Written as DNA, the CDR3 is TGTGCCAGCAGTTACCGCGCCCGGGAGACCCAGTACTTC.

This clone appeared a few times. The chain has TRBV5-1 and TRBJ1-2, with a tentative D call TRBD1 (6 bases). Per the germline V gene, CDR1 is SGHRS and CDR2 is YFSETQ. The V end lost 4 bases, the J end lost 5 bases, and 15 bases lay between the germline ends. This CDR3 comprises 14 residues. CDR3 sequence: CASSQPGQTYGYTF. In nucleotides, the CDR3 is TGCGCCAGCAGCCAGCCGGGACAAACTTATGGCTACACCTTC.

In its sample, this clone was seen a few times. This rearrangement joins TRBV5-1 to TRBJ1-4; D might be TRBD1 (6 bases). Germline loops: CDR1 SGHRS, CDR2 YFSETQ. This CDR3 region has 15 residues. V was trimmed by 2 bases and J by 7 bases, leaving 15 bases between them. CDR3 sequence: CASSLGGGNTEKLFF. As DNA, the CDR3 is TGCGCCAGCAGCTTAGGGGGTGGCAATACTGAAAAACTGTTTTTT.

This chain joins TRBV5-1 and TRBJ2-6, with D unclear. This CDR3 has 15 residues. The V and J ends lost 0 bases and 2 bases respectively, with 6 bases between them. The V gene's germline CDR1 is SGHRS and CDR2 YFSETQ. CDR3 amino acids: CASSLDQAGANVLTF. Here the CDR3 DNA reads TGCGCCAGCAGCTTGGATCAGGCTGGGGCCAACGTCCTGACTTTC.

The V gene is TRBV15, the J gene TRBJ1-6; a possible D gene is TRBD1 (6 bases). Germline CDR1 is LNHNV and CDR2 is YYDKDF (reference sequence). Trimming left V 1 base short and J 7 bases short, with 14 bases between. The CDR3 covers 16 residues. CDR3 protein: CATSRGDQGWNSPLHF. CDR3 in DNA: TGTGCCACCAGCAGAGGTGACCAGGGGTGGAATTCACCCCTCCACTTT. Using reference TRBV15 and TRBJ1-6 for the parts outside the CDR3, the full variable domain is DAMVIQNPRYQVTQFGKPVTLSCSQTLNHNVMYWYQQKSSQAPKLLFHYYDKDFNNEADTPDNFQSRRPNTSFCFLDIRSPGLGDTAMYLCATSRGDQGWNSPLHFGNGTRLTVT.